Listed below are T cell receptor beta chains from one sample, sequenced in a study of a mutant IDH1 vaccine in newly diagnosed glioma. TCRdb keeps only in-frame clones here, not all; method: immunoSEQ multiplex PCR. The data contain over 80,000 clones, approximately 78% of them singletons. No antigen has been identified for these receptors. Source: PBMCs, taken from a glioma patient whose treatment included an IDH1 peptide vaccine. Receptor source: a middle-aged man with glioma. CDR3s include the opening cysteine and the closing phenylalanine or tryptophan. The D gene is left open where the match is weak. Rows give clone size only sometimes, using once, few, many, or a class for an expanded clone.

j_gene | v_gene | d_gene | abundance | CDR3nt | CDR3aa
TRBJ1-1 | TRBV5-1 | . | . | TGCGCCAGCAGCTTGGCCCACGGGAACACTGAAGCTTTCTTT | CASSLAHGNTEAFF
TRBJ1-5 | TRBV5-5 | . | few | TGTGCCAGCAGCTTTACAGGGTTAGGCGGCAATCAGCCCCAGCATTTT | CASSFTGLGGNQPQHF
TRBJ2-3 | TRBV6-5 | . | . | TGTGCCAGCAGATCGCAGGGAGCCGGCACAGATACGCAGTATTTT | CASRSQGAGTDTQYF
TRBJ1-2 | TRBV5-4 | . | . | TGTGCCAGCAGCCCCGACAGAGCTAACTATGGCTACACCTTC | CASSPDRANYGYTF
TRBJ2-2 | TRBV19 | . | . | TGTGCCAGTAGTATCCTGACCCCAAGCAACACCGGGGAGCTGTTTTTT | CASSILTPSNTGELFF
TRBJ2-7 | TRBV5-5 | TRBD2 | few | TGTGCCAGCAGCACCGGGACTAGTGCCTACGAGCAGTACTTC | CASSTGTSAYEQYF
TRBJ2-1 | TRBV7-2 | TRBD2 | . | TGTGCCAGCAGCGCCGGGACTAGCGGGAGTTCGAGTTGGGGTGAGCAGTTCTTC | CASSAGTSGSSSWGEQFF
TRBJ1-1 | TRBV18 | . | . | TGTGCCAGCTCACCCCGAGGGGACCCCAGCACTGAAGCTTTCTTT | CASSPRGDPSTEAFF
TRBJ1-2 | TRBV6-6 | . | . | TGTGCCAGCAGGCTTGATCATACCTCCTATGGCTACACCTTC | CASRLDHTSYGYTF
TRBJ2-5 | TRBV7-6 | . | . | TGTGCCAGCAGCCCGGCGACAGGGAGGGGGGTACAGACCCAGTACTTC | CASSPATGRGVQTQYF
TRBJ2-1 | TRBV23-1 | . | . | TGCGCCAGAATCCCGGTGGGGGCCTACAATGAGCAGTTCTTC | CARIPVGAYNEQFF
TRBJ1-1 | TRBV10-3 | TRBD1 | . | TGTGCCATCAGAGAGACAGGGGCCAAGGGGACTGAAGCTTTCTTT | CAIRETGAKGTEAFF
TRBJ2-3 | TRBV21-1 | . | . | TGTGCCAGCAGCCCCCGAGCGGATGGGGGAGATACGCAGTATTTT | CASSPRADGGDTQYF
TRBJ2-1 | TRBV7-3 | . | . | TGTGCCAGCAGCCCCGGGCCGTATGGGGAAGATGGTGAGCAGTTCTTC | CASSPGPYGEDGEQFF
TRBJ2-3 | TRBV7-8 | . | once | TGTGCCAGCAGCTACCGATTGGGCACAGATACGCAGTATTTT | CASSYRLGTDTQYF
TRBJ2-7 | TRBV7-2 | . | . | TGTGCCAGCAGCTTAGATCACTTCACTTCCTCCTACGAGCAGTACTTC | CASSLDHFTSSYEQYF
TRBJ1-2 | TRBV7-2 | . | . | TGTGCCAGCAGCTTCGGACGGGATGGACTCTATGGCTACACCTTC | CASSFGRDGLYGYTF
TRBJ2-3 | TRBV4-3 | TRBD2 | . | TGCGCCAGCAGCCACGGGACTAGCGGGCGCACAGATACGCAGTATTTT | CASSHGTSGRTDTQYF
TRBJ1-5 | TRBV23-1 | . | . | TGCGCCAGCAGACCCCTCGGCCAGGGTGTAATAAATCAGCCCCAGCATTTT | CASRPLGQGVINQPQHF
TRBJ2-7 | TRBV5-1 | TRBD2 | . | TGCGCCAGCAGCTTGGATGCGGGCGGGAGCTACGAGCAGTACTTC | CASSLDAGGSYEQYF
TRBJ2-6 | TRBV7-2 | TRBD1 | . | TGTGCCAGCAGCCCCACGGGACAGGGTCTATCTGGGGCCAACGTCCTGACTTTC | CASSPTGQGLSGANVLTF
TRBJ2-5 | TRBV5-1 | TRBD1 | . | TGCGCCAGCAGCCCAACAGGGGGCCGGGCAGAGACCCAGTACTTC | CASSPTGGRAETQYF
TRBJ1-2 | TRBV6-5 | TRBD1 | . | TGTGCCAGCAGTTACGGGGCAGGGGGCTATGGCTACACCTTC | CASSYGAGGYGYTF
TRBJ2-6 | TRBV6-4 | . | once | TGTGCCAGCAGTGCGGAAAACTCTGGGGCCAACGTCCTGACTTTC | CASSAENSGANVLTF
TRBJ1-5 | TRBV6-5 | . | few | TGTGCCAGCAGAGGGCCCAATCAGCCCCAGCATTTT | CASRGPNQPQHF
TRBJ2-5 | TRBV6-5 | . | . | TGTGCCAGCAGTTACTCCCAGGGCTGGGAGACCCAGTACTTC | CASSYSQGWETQYF
TRBJ2-1 | TRBV7-2 | . | . | TGTGCCAGCAGCTTAGTAGGGGGGACCTACAATGAGCAGTTCTTC | CASSLVGGTYNEQFF
TRBJ2-5 | TRBV5-1 | . | . | TGCGCCAGCGCATCGGGGACCCAAGAGACCCAGTACTTC | CASASGTQETQYF
TRBJ1-5 | TRBV2 | . | . | TGTGCCAGCAGTATCGGCAGTCGGGCGGGCAATCAGCCCCAGCATTTT | CASSIGSRAGNQPQHF
TRBJ2-5 | TRBV6-5 | . | . | TGTGCCACGTTGGGCTCCCCCAGAGAGACCCAGTACTTC | CATLGSPRETQYF
TRBJ1-1 | TRBV6-4 | . | few | TGTGCCAGCAGCCCCACCCCGATAATGAACACTGAAGCTTTCTTT | CASSPTPIMNTEAFF
TRBJ2-3 | TRBV4-1 | . | . | TGCGCCAGCAGCCTTCTTGGACTGCCCGCAGATACGCAGTATTTT | CASSLLGLPADTQYF
TRBJ1-2 | TRBV2 | . | medium-sized | TGTGCCAGCAGTATTAGAACAGCCCCACTAACTAACTATGGCTACACCTTC | CASSIRTAPLTNYGYTF
TRBJ2-5 | TRBV7-2 | TRBD1 | . | TGTGCCAGCAGCTTGAAAACAGGGGGCGCGGGGACCCAGTACTTC | CASSLKTGGAGTQYF
TRBJ2-3 | TRBV5-5 | . | . | TGTGCCAGCAGCTTGAACGGCCAGGGGGATACGCAGTATTTT | CASSLNGQGDTQYF
TRBJ1-4 | TRBV28 | . | few | TGTGCCAGCAGTTTAGAGGGGAAAGGGCGGAAGGAAAAACTGTTTTTT | CASSLEGKGRKEKLFF
TRBJ2-7 | TRBV4-3 | . | . | TGCGCCAGCAGCCAAGAAAACACAAGGTACTCCTACGAGCAGTACTTC | CASSQENTRYSYEQYF
TRBJ1-3 | TRBV5-5 | . | . | TGTGCCAGCAGTTATGTGACCGCTGGAAACACCATATATTTT | CASSYVTAGNTIYF
TRBJ2-3 | TRBV11-2 | TRBD2 | . | TGTGCCAGCAGCCCCGGGACTAGAGACTCTAGCACAGATACGCAGTATTTT | CASSPGTRDSSTDTQYF
TRBJ2-7 | TRBV10-2 | . | . | TGCGCCAGCAGTGTAGGGGGTACTTCCTACGAGCAGTACTTC | CASSVGGTSYEQYF
TRBJ1-4 | TRBV7-9 | TRBD1 | . | TGTGCCAGCACCTGGGACAGGACGGACGAAAAACTGTTTTTT | CASTWDRTDEKLFF
TRBJ2-1 | TRBV4-2 | TRBD1 | . | TGTGCCAGCAGCCCAGGGGGCAAGGAGAGAGGACCCTACAATGAGCAGTTCTTC | CASSPGGKERGPYNEQFF
TRBJ2-1 | TRBV7-8 | TRBD2 | . | TGTGCCAGCAGCATACTGACTAGCGGGACGTCGAATGAGCAGTTCTTC | CASSILTSGTSNEQFF
TRBJ2-2 | TRBV27 | TRBD1 | . | TGTGCCAGCAGGCGACAGGGCCTGGTCGGGGAGCTGTTTTTT | CASRRQGLVGELFF
TRBJ2-3 | TRBV7-2 | TRBD2 | . | TGTGCCAGCAGCTTATCGGGACTAGTTGCAGATACGCAGTATTTT | CASSLSGLVADTQYF
TRBJ2-2 | TRBV5-1 | . | . | TGCGCCAGCAGCTTGTTTAGCCGCTCAAACACCGGGGAGCTGTTTTTT | CASSLFSRSNTGELFF
TRBJ1-2 | TRBV19 | TRBD1 | . | TGTGCCAGTAGTAACTACAGGGGGCAGGATGGTGGCTACACCTTC | CASSNYRGQDGGYTF
TRBJ1-2 | TRBV27 | . | . | TGTGCCAGCAGACGGGGTGGAGGCTATGGCTACACCTTC | CASRRGGGYGYTF
TRBJ1-2 | TRBV16 | . | . | TGTGCCAGCAGCCACACGGGACTGAGGTTAGCTAACTATGGCTACACCTTC | CASSHTGLRLANYGYTF
TRBJ2-7 | TRBV13 | . | . | TGTGCCAGCAGCTTAAGTAACGGGGGCTTTGGCTACGAGCAGTACTTC | CASSLSNGGFGYEQYF
TRBJ2-7 | TRBV29-1 | TRBD1 | . | TGCAGCGTTGGGGACAGGGTGTACGAGCAGTACTTC | CSVGDRVYEQYF
TRBJ1-1 | TRBV6-4 | . | . | TGTGCCAGCAGTGTGTCTGGGGGGGACACTGAAGCTTTCTTT | CASSVSGGDTEAFF